This TCR beta chain originates from a study of cytotoxic CD8 clonotypes in ibrutinib-treated CLL. Looking at the study overall: The taking of response samples occurred after a median roughly twelve months of treatment, with a range of 6 to 36. Study results and limitations: Public clonotypes showed up rarely, and on treatment they shrank or held steady. Pretreatment clonality was elevated relative to age-matched healthy donors and paralleled circulating CD8+ T-cell counts.

Notes on this clone: Its target is unknown.

Profiled with immunoSEQ multiplex PCR; TCRdb holds only in-frame clones, not every one. The sample holds some 30,000 clones; roughly three quarters are singletons and the top ten take about half. From cryopreserved PBMCs came roughly 2 micrograms of genomic DNA used for TCR beta libraries. The CDR3 consists of 13 residues. The V gene's germline CDR1 is MNHEY and CDR2 SMNVEV (reference sequence). V was shortened by 3 bases and J by 9 bases, with 11 bases between the two germline ends. The receptor was derived from a human donor with chronic lymphocytic leukemia. Sequences were derived from PBMCs, sampled after 36 months of ibrutinib treatment. V usage is TRBV27 and J usage is TRBJ1-4; tentatively, D is TRBD1 (5 bases). Here the CDR3 DNA reads TGTGCCAGCAGTTTTGTGGAGGGGAAAAAACTGTTTTTT. Encoded protein: CASSFVEGKKLFF.